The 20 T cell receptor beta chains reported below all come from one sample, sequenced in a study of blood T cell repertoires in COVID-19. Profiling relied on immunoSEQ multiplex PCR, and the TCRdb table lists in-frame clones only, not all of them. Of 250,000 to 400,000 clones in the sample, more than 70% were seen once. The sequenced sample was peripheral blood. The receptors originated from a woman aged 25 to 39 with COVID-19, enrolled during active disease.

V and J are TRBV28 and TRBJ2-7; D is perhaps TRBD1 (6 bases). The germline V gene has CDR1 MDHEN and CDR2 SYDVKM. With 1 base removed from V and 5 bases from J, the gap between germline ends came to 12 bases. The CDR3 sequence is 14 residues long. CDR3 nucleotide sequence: TGTGCCAGCAGTTTATCAGGGACACGGGACGAGCAGTACGTC. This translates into CASSLSGTRDEQYV.

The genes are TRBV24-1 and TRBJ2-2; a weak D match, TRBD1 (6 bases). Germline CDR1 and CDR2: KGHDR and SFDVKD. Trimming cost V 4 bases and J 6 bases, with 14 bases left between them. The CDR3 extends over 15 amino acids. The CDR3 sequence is CATSDRKEGAGELFF. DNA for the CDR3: TGTGCCACCAGTGACCGGAAAGAGGGGGCCGGGGAGCTGTTTTTT.

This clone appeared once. CDR3 sequence reads: CASSEEVGSEAFF. CDR3 nucleotides: TGTGCCAGCAGTGAAGAGGTAGGGAGTGAAGCTTTCTTT. The chain couples TRBV2 to TRBJ1-1, with D unresolved. V was shortened by 1 base and J by 7 bases, with 10 bases between the two germline ends. The CDR3 is made up of 13 amino acids. CDR1 and CDR2 from the germline V gene are SNHLY and FYNNEI.

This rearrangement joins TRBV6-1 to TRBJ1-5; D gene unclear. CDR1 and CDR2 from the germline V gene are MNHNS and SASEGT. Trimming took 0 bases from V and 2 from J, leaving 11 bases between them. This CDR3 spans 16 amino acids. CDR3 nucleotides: TGTGCCAGCAGTGAAGCGCTTCGACTTGGCAATCAGCCCCAGCATTTT. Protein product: CASSEALRLGNQPQHF.

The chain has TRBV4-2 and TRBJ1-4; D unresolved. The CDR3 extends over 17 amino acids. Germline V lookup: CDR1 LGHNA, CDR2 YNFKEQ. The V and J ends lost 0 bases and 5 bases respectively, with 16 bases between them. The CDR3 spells CASSQDGNGAGNEKLFF. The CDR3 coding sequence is TGTGCCAGCAGCCAAGACGGAAACGGAGCGGGGAATGAAAAACTGTTTTTT.

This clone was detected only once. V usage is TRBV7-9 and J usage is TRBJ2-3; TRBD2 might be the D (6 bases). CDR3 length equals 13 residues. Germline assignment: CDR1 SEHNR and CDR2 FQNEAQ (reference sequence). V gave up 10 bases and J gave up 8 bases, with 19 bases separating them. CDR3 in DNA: TGTGCCACCCTAGGCGGGGCGCAGGGTACGCAGTATTTT. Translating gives CATLGGAQGTQYF.

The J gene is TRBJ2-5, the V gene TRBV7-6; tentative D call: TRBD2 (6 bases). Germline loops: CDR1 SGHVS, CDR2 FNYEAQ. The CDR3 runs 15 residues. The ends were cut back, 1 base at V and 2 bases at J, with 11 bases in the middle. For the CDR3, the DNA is TGTGCCAGCAGCTTAGATTCACTAGCTCAAGAGACCCAGTACTTC. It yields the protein CASSLDSLAQETQYF. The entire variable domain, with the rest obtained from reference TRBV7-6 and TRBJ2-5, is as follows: GAGVSQSPRYKVTKRGQDVALRCDPISGHVSLYWYRQALGQGPEFLTYFNYEAQQDKSGLPNDRFSAERPEGSISTLTIQRTEQRDSAMYRCASSLDSLAQETQYFGPGTRLLVL.

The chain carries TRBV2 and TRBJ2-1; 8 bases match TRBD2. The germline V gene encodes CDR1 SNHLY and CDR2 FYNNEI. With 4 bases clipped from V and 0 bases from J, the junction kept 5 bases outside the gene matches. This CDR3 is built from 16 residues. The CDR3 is CASSASSGDSYNEQFF. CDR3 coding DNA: TGTGCCAGCAGTGCGAGTAGCGGGGACTCCTACAATGAGCAGTTCTTC.

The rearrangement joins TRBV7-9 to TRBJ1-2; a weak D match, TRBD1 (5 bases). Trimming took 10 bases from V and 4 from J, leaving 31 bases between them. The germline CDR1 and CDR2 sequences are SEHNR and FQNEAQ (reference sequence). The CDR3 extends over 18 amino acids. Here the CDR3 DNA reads TGTGCCATCTCTACGAGTCTCCCTTCAGGGTCCAGCTCCTATGGCTACACCTTC. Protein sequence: CAISTSLPSGSSSYGYTF.

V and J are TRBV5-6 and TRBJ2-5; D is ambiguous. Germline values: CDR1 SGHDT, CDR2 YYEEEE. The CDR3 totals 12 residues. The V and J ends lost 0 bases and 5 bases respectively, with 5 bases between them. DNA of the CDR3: TGTGCCAGCAGCTTGGACCGGGAGACCCAGTACTTC. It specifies CASSLDRETQYF.

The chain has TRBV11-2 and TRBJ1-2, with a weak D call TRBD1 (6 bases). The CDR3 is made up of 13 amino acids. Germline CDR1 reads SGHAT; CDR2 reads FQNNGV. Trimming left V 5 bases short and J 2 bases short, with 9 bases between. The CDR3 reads CASSPDSNYGYTF. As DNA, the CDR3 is TGTGCCAGCAGCCCGGACAGCAACTATGGCTACACCTTC.

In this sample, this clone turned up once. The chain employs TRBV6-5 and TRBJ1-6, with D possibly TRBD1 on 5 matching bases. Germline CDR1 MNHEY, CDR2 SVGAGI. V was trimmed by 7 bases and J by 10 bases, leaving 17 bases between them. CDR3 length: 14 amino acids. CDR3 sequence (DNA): TGTGCCAGCAACCCGGGGAGGGGAATATCACCCCTCCACTTT. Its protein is CASNPGRGISPLHF.

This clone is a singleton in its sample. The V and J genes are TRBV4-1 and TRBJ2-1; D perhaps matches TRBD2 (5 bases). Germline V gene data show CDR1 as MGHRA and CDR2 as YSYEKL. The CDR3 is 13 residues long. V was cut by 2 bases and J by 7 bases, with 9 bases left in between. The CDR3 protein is CASSQPTKNEQFF. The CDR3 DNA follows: TGCGCCAGCAGCCAACCGACTAAAAATGAGCAGTTCTTC.

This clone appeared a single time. CDR3 nucleotide sequence: TGTGCCAGCAGGCCAACGTCCACAGGTTACAATGAGCAGTTCTTC. Amino acid sequence: CASRPTSTGYNEQFF. The chain has TRBV2 and TRBJ2-1; D possibly corresponds to TRBD1 (5 bases). CDR3 length equals 15 residues. The germline gives CDR1 SNHLY, CDR2 FYNNEI. V was clipped by 6 bases and J by 4 bases, with 16 bases between them.

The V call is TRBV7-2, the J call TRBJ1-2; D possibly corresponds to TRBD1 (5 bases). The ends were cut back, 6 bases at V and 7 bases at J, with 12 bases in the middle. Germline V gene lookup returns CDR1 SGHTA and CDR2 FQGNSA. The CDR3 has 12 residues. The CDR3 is CASSPYQGGYTF. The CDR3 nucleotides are TGTGCCAGCAGTCCTTACCAGGGTGGCTACACCTTC.

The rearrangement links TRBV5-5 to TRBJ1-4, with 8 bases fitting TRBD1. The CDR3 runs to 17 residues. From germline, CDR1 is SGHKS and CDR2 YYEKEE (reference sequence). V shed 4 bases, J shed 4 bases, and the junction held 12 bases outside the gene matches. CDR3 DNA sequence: TGTGCCAGCAGCAGGGACAGGTCGTCCGCACTTAATGAAAAACTGTTTTTT. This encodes CASSRDRSSALNEKLFF.

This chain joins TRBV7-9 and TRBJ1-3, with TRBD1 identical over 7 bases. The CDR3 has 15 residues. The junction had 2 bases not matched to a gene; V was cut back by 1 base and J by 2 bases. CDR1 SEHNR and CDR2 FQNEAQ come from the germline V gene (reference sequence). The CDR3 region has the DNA TGTGCCAGCAGCTTAGGACAGGGTACTGGAAACACCATATATTTT. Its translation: CASSLGQGTGNTIYF.

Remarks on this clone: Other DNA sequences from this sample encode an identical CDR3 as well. The CDR3 DNA reads as TGTGCCAGCAGCTTTACAGCCAACACTGAAGCTTTCTTT. Residues: CASSFTANTEAFF. The genes are TRBV7-9 and TRBJ1-1; D not resolved. The germline V and J ends were trimmed by 3 bases and 2 bases, with 7 bases remaining between them. CDR3 size: 13 residues. The germline gives CDR1 SEHNR, CDR2 FQNEAQ (reference sequence).

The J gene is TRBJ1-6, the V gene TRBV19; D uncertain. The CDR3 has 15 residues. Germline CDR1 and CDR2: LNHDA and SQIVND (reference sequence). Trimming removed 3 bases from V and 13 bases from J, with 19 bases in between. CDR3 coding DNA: TGTGCCAGTAGTATCGATCCGTCAGGCCTAGCGCCCCTCCACTTT. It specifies CASSIDPSGLAPLHF.

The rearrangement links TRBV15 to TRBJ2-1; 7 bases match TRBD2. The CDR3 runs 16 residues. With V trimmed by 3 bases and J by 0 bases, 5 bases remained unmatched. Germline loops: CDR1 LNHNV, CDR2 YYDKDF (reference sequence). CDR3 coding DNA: TGTGCCACCAGCAGTCCCGGGGGGAGCTCCTACAATGAGCAGTTCTTC. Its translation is CATSSPGGSSYNEQFF.